One and the same sample provided the 10 T cell receptor beta chains below, sequenced in a study of regulatory T cells in long-lasting Graves disease. TCR beta libraries were built with iRepertoire HTBI primers and Arm-PCR of CDR3 regions. In TCRdb, the multiplex PCR reads were re-called with MiXCR into one record per CDR3 protein. The profile shows 450,000 to 700,000 distinct CDR3 sequences, about 13% of them singletons. The sample's time point: newly diagnosed GD, antithyroid drugs for less than 3 months. PBMCs were the source of the RNA used for TCR sequencing. Another study also made use of these data, one on T cells in Graves' hyperthyroidism and ophthalmopathy.

Material: peripheral blood mononuclear cells (PBMCs), obtained at new diagnosis, from a patient treated with antithyroid drugs. These receptors came from a man between 25 and 39 years old with Graves disease.

The chain uses TRBV19 and TRBJ1-2, with D perhaps TRBD1 (6 bases). V was shortened by 8 bases and J by 9 bases, with 13 bases between the two germline ends. The CDR3 has 11 amino acids. Germline CDR1 is LNHDA and CDR2 is SQIVND (reference sequence). CDR3: CASGTGRRYTF. The CDR3, as DNA: TGTGCCAGTGGAACAGGGCGGCGCTACACCTTC.

This clonotype occurred many times. The rearrangement joins TRBV10-3 to TRBJ2-1; D is unclear. Trimming cost V 4 bases and J 5 bases, with 6 bases left between them. CDR1 and CDR2 (germline): ENHRY, SYGVKD. This CDR3 has 12 residues. The DNA for the CDR3 is TGTGCCATCAGTGCAACTAACAATGAGCAGTTCTTC. It yields the protein CAISATNNEQFF.

Of note for this clonotype: A much larger clone is a single base away; this may be a read error. The V call is TRBV12-3 or TRBV12-4, the J call TRBJ1-5; TRBD1 might be the D (6 bases). V lost 2 bases, J lost 4 bases, and 15 bases lay in between. The CDR3 totals 16 residues. CDR3 protein: CASSLRGGLGNQPQHF. The CDR3, as DNA: TGTGCCAGCAGTTTAAGGGGGGGGTTAGGAAATCAGCCCCAGCATTTT.

This clonotype came up many times. This rearrangement joins TRBV7-8 to TRBJ1-2; unclear D gene. The CDR3 is 17 residues long. Germline V CDR1 and CDR2: SGHVS, FQNEAQ. The V end lost 1 base, the J end lost 0 bases, and 15 bases lay between the germline ends. Here the CDR3 reads CASSLVSGFDPNYGYTF. Written as DNA, the CDR3 is TGTGCCAGCAGCTTAGTTTCCGGGTTTGACCCTAACTATGGCTACACCTTC.

V gene TRBV20-1 combines with J gene TRBJ1-1; D is ambiguous. Germline CDR1 DFQATT, CDR2 SNEGSKA (reference sequence). This CDR3 is 9 amino acids long. V was shortened by 4 bases and J by 8 bases, with 5 bases between the two germline ends. The CDR3 here is CSAKAEAFF. The CDR3 DNA follows: TGCAGTGCTAAAGCCGAAGCTTTCTTT.

Ten or more counts support this clonotype. V usage is TRBV18 and J usage is TRBJ1-2, with TRBD1 as a possible D gene (5 bases). The CDR3 loop spans 14 amino acids. Trimming shortened V by 4 bases and J by 2 bases, and 11 bases separated the two germline ends. The germline V gene has CDR1 KGHSH and CDR2 LQKENI. CDR3 bases: TGTGCCAGCTCACTCAGACAGACCAACTATGGCTACACCTTC. Protein sequence: CASSLRQTNYGYTF.

This clonotype was observed many times. The chain uses TRBV29-1 and TRBJ2-1; D gene uncertain. Trimming took off 4 bases at V and 12 bases at J, with 10 bases between the two ends. Germline V lookup: CDR1 SQVTM, CDR2 ANQGSEA. The CDR3 totals 10 residues. The CDR3 spells CSVGYSVQFF. CDR3 DNA sequence: TGCAGCGTTGGGTATAGTGTGCAGTTCTTC.

This clonotype has at least ten counts. This CDR3 is CASSRLGVGVQYF. CDR3 in DNA: TGTGCCAGCAGCCGCCTCGGGGTGGGGGTGCAGTACTTC. The V gene is TRBV12-3 or TRBV12-4, the J gene TRBJ2-7; D may correspond to TRBD1 or TRBD2 (5 bases each). V lost 6 bases, J lost 9 bases, and 18 bases lay in between. This CDR3 comprises 13 residues.

About this clonotype: With a much larger clone just one base away, this may be a read error. The CDR3 DNA is TGTGCCAGCAGTTCTGGAGCCCGGGTCGGGGCCAACGTCCTGACTTTC. Translated: CASSSGARVGANVLTF. The chain uses TRBV6-5 and TRBJ2-6; D gene uncertain. The CDR3 has 16 amino acids. CDR1 and CDR2 (germline): MNHEY, SVGAGI. The V and J ends lost 4 bases and 4 bases respectively, with 14 bases between them.

The rearrangement links TRBV19 to TRBJ1-5; 7 nucleotides agree with TRBD1. The CDR3 extends over 18 amino acids. The V and J ends lost 6 bases and 7 bases, in that order; junction bases with no gene match: 21. From germline, CDR1 is LNHDA and CDR2 SQIVND (reference sequence). CDR3 loop: CASRRGRQGSSLGQPQHF. In nucleotides, the CDR3 is TGTGCCAGTAGACGCGGGAGACAGGGTTCTTCGCTTGGGCAGCCCCAGCATTTT.